Each of the 21 T cell receptor beta chains below was sequenced from the same sample in a study of blood T cells in healthy people across ages. Primers used in a second PCR of about 6 to 11 cycles were a sample-barcoded 5' primer and a J-beta primer mix. TCRdb recomputed calls from the 5' RACE reads with MiXCR, one row per CDR3 protein. The table has hundreds of thousands of distinct CDR3 sequences, roughly 50% seen once. Sequences were obtained from blood. Every receptor here comes from a man at least 80 years old in good health.

The rearrangement uses TRBV4-1 and TRBJ2-1, with 9 bases aligning to TRBD2. The CDR3 extends over 16 amino acids. V shed 4 bases and J 4 bases; nucleotides not matched to a gene: 8. Germline assignment: CDR1 MGHRA and CDR2 YSYEKL. The CDR3 sequence: CASSPPLAGIYNEQFF. CDR3 nucleotide sequence: TGCGCCAGCAGCCCCCCCCTAGCGGGGATTTACAATGAGCAGTTCTTC.

The chain is built from TRBV12-3 or TRBV12-4 and TRBJ2-7; possibly TRBD1 for D (5 bases). V was clipped by 6 bases and J by 0 bases, with 9 bases between them. This CDR3 region has 13 residues. The CDR3 DNA follows: TGTGCCAGCAGAGGGGCGAGCTCCTACGAGCAGTACTTC. It is translated as CASRGASSYEQYF.

This clonotype was detected a few times. This sequence joins TRBV27 and TRBJ2-1; 10 bases line up with TRBD1. Germline CDR1 and CDR2: MNHEY and SMNVEV (reference sequence). The CDR3 has 15 residues. J lost 6 bases, V lost 6 bases, and 8 bases had no gene match. The CDR3 bases are TGTGCCAGCAGCCAAGCCGGGACAGGGGTCAATGAGCAGTTCTTC. Residues: CASSQAGTGVNEQFF.

Remarks on this clonotype: Possible read error: a much larger clone is one base away. This chain joins TRBV27 and TRBJ2-1; 8 nucleotides line up with TRBD1. This CDR3 is 13 amino acids long. V was pared by 7 bases and J by 12 bases, with 11 bases of the junction left unmatched. Germline loops: CDR1 MNHEY, CDR2 SMNVEV (reference sequence). The CDR3: CASTTRLTGVQFF. Written as DNA, the CDR3 is TGTGCCAGCACTACTCGACTGACAGGGGTGCAGTTCTTC.

The rearrangement joins TRBV7-9 to TRBJ2-7, with TRBD2 matching over 13 bases. With 6 bases clipped from V and 5 bases from J, the junction kept 10 bases outside the gene matches. The V gene's germline CDR1 is SEHNR and CDR2 FQNEAQ (reference sequence). The CDR3 is 16 amino acids. The CDR3 loop is CASRLWTSGSVDEQYF. In DNA form, the CDR3 reads TGTGCCAGCAGACTATGGACTAGCGGGAGTGTAGACGAGCAGTACTTC.

This clonotype was found many times. The chain uses TRBV9 and TRBJ2-5; 12 positions match TRBD2. The CDR3 has 16 residues. Looked up from germline, CDR1 is SGDLS and CDR2 is YYNGEE. The V and J ends lost 0 bases and 4 bases, in that order; junction bases with no gene match: 4. CDR3 region: CASSVGTSGMGETQYF. Written as DNA, the CDR3 is TGTGCCAGCAGCGTAGGGACTAGCGGGATGGGAGAGACCCAGTACTTC.

In this sample, this clonotype turned up a few times. The chain joins TRBV27 to TRBJ2-6; D is unclear. This CDR3 has 17 residues. V lost 7 bases and J 0 bases, leaving 16 bases between the germline ends. Germline V CDR1 and CDR2: MNHEY, SMNVEV (reference sequence). DNA for the CDR3: TGTGCCAGCACCGTAGACGGATCACTCTCTGGGGCCAACGTCCTGACTTTC. Protein sequence: CASTVDGSLSGANVLTF.

This clonotype was seen a few times. A clone one base away is much larger, so this may be a read error. The chain is built from TRBV7-2 and TRBJ2-2; either TRBD1 or TRBD2 may fit D (7 bases each). This CDR3 spans 15 amino acids. The germline V and J ends were trimmed by 4 bases and 6 bases, with 15 bases remaining between them. Germline V gene lookup returns CDR1 SGHTA and CDR2 FQGNSA. This CDR3 reads CASSWVAGGAGELFF. CDR3 nucleotides: TGTGCCAGCAGCTGGGTAGCAGGGGGGGCCGGGGAGCTGTTTTTT.

V and J are TRBV20-1 and TRBJ2-7, with 11 bases matching TRBD2. V shed 1 base, J shed 3 bases, and the junction held 8 bases outside the gene matches. This CDR3 contains 16 residues. CDR1 is DFQATT and CDR2 is SNEGSKA in the germline V gene (reference sequence). The CDR3, as DNA: TGCAGTGCTAGAGCGACTAGCGGGACTGTGAACTACGAGCAGTACTTC. Amino acid sequence: CSARATSGTVNYEQYF.

The V and J genes are TRBV18 and TRBJ1-1; D perhaps matches TRBD1 (5 bases). The germline V gene has CDR1 KGHSH and CDR2 LQKENI. V was trimmed by 3 bases and J by 11 bases, leaving 19 bases between them. The CDR3 totals 14 residues. The CDR3 reads CASSPGPGSLLAFF. The CDR3 coding sequence is TGTGCCAGCTCACCTGGGCCAGGGTCCTTACTCGCTTTCTTT.

The chain employs TRBV7-3 and TRBJ2-2; 8 nucleotides agree with TRBD1. The CDR3 spans 15 residues. V lost 5 bases, J lost 0 bases, and 2 bases stayed unmatched. Germline CDR1 and CDR2: SGHTA and FQGTGA. The CDR3 loop is CASSRDRSNTGELFF. The CDR3 nucleotides read TGTGCCAGCAGCAGGGACAGGTCGAACACCGGGGAGCTGTTTTTT.

This clonotype turned up a few times. The V gene is TRBV2, the J gene TRBJ1-2; the match to TRBD1 covers 8 bases. The length of the CDR3 is 15 residues. The germline gives CDR1 SNHLY, CDR2 FYNNEI. V trimming: 1 base; J trimming: 4 bases; junction bases outside the gene matches: 5. CDR3 sequence (DNA): TGTGCCAGCAGTGAAGGACAGGGGCAACGCTATGGCTACACCTTC. Translation gives CASSEGQGQRYGYTF.

The chain links TRBV4-1 to TRBJ1-5; TRBD1 matches 7 bases. Germline CDR1 reads MGHRA; CDR2 reads YSYEKL. V lost 3 bases, J lost 1 base, and 6 bases stayed unmatched. CDR3 length: 16 amino acids. The CDR3 protein is CASSHEGATSNQPQHF. CDR3 DNA sequence: TGCGCCAGCAGCCATGAGGGGGCCACCAGCAATCAGCCCCAGCATTTT.

This clonotype was recorded a few times. The chain recombines TRBV7-9 with TRBJ2-5, with D possibly TRBD1 on 5 matching bases. Trimming took 3 bases from V and 1 from J, leaving 18 bases between them. Germline CDR1 and CDR2: SEHNR and FQNEAQ (reference sequence). CDR3 length equals 17 residues. CDR3 protein: CASSFWAWGLLQETQYF. CDR3 nucleotide sequence: TGTGCCAGCAGCTTCTGGGCCTGGGGCCTGCTCCAAGAGACCCAGTACTTC.

The chain joins TRBV5-5 to TRBJ1-4; D call uncertain. Trimming pared 4 bases from V and 7 bases from J, leaving 11 bases between. CDR1 is SGHKS, CDR2 YYEKEE, per germline (reference sequence). The length of the CDR3 is 13 residues. Written as DNA, the CDR3 is TGTGCCAGCAGCCGCGCGCCTTCTGAAAAACTGTTTTTT. It translates to CASSRAPSEKLFF.

The chain has TRBV2 and TRBJ2-5; 8 bases align to TRBD2. This CDR3 region has 15 residues. Germline lookup yields CDR1 SNHLY and CDR2 FYNNEI. The V gene end was trimmed by 0 bases and the J gene end by 5 bases; junction bases not matched to a gene: 5. CDR3 coding DNA: TGTGCCAGCAGTGAAGCGCCCGGGGGGGAGGAGACCCAGTACTTC. Residues: CASSEAPGGEETQYF.

Details on this clonotype: One junction end does not reproduce the germline sequence, and a read error may be involved. The J gene is TRBJ2-6, the V gene TRBV20-1; 10 bases are shared with TRBD2. In germline, CDR1 is DFQATT, CDR2 SNEGSKA (reference sequence). The CDR3 contains 18 residues. The CDR3 DNA reads as TGCAGTGCTAGAGACCCCAGCGGGAGGGTGAATGGGGCCAACATCCTGACTTTC. Translation: CSARDPSGRVNGANILTF.

This clonotype was seen only a few times. The V gene is TRBV4-1, the J gene TRBJ2-3; possible D gene TRBD1, 6 bases. CDR3 size: 16 residues. From germline, CDR1 is MGHRA and CDR2 YSYEKL. Trimming removed 0 bases at V and 6 bases at J, with 16 bases between. In nucleotides, the CDR3 is TGCGCCAGCAGCCAAGATGCGCAGGGGAGTTTGGATACGCAGTATTTT. Protein product: CASSQDAQGSLDTQYF.

In this sample, this clonotype turned up a few times. J is TRBJ2-5 and V is TRBV7-2; 8 bases match TRBD2. The CDR3 extends over 14 amino acids. After removal of 5 bases from V and 5 bases from J, the junction contained 7 bases not matched to a gene. Germline-derived CDR1 and CDR2 are SGHTA and FQGNSA. The DNA of the CDR3 is TGTGCCAGCAGCATACGGACTAGCTGGGAGACCCAGTACTTC. Amino acid sequence: CASSIRTSWETQYF.

In this sample, this clonotype turned up a few times. This chain links TRBV7-2 with TRBJ2-5; D call uncertain. The V and J ends lost 2 bases and 7 bases respectively, with 11 bases between them. The CDR3 runs to 13 residues. Per germline, CDR1 SGHTA and CDR2 FQGNSA. CDR3: CASSLPEKRTQYF. The CDR3 DNA reads TGTGCCAGCAGCTTACCGGAGAAGAGGACCCAGTACTTC.

This clonotype was detected only once. The J gene is TRBJ2-7, the V gene TRBV13, with 7 bases matching TRBD1. The J segment lost 0 bases and the V segment lost 5 bases, leaving 10 bases of the junction unmatched. The germline V gene has CDR1 PRHDT and CDR2 FYEKMQ (reference sequence). The CDR3 consists of 16 residues. This chain's CDR3 is CASSTPRDRSSYEQYF. In nucleotides, the CDR3 is TGTGCCAGCAGCACGCCCCGGGACAGAAGCTCCTACGAGCAGTACTTC. The full variable domain, with the rest looked up from reference TRBV13 and TRBJ2-7, is AAGVIQSPRHLIKEKRETATLKCYPIPRHDTVYWYQQGPGQDPQFLISFYEKMQSDKGSIPDRFSAQQFSDYHSELNMSSLELGDSALYFCASSTPRDRSSYEQYFGPGTRLTVT.